These 23 T cell receptor beta chains share one sample of origin, sequenced in a study of blood T cell repertoires in COVID-19. Profiled with immunoSEQ multiplex PCR; TCRdb holds only in-frame clones, not every one. Among over 250,000 clones listed, 84% were seen once. Sequencing was done on a sample of PBMCs or T cells enriched from blood (not recorded which). The receptors originated from a man younger than 40 with acute COVID-19.

V is TRBV7-8 and J is TRBJ1-5, with TRBD1 identical over 7 bases. The CDR3 spans 15 residues. Germline values: CDR1 SGHVS, CDR2 FQNEAQ. The V segment lost 5 bases and the J segment 1 base; nucleotides outside the gene matches: 5. CDR3 coding DNA: TGTGCCAGCAGCCGACAGGGTCGGAGCAATCAGCCCCAGCATTTT. This encodes CASSRQGRSNQPQHF.

This clone was seen just once. The J gene is TRBJ1-6, the V gene TRBV25-1, with D unclear. The CDR3 is 14 residues long. V shed 7 bases and J shed 7 bases, with 14 bases lying between them. Germline-derived CDR1 and CDR2 are MGHDK and SYGVNS. This chain's CDR3 is CASIESSSNSPLHF. In DNA form, the CDR3 reads TGTGCCAGCATCGAATCAAGCTCGAATTCACCCCTCCACTTT.

The genes are TRBV11-3 and TRBJ2-7; D remains unclear. Germline CDR1 SGHNT, CDR2 YENEEA. The V gene lost 5 bases and the J gene lost 5 bases, with 13 bases spanning the gap. CDR3 length: 13 residues. This CDR3 reads CASSPAWADEQYV. The CDR3 DNA sequence: TGTGCCAGCAGCCCAGCCTGGGCAGACGAGCAGTACGTC.

The genes are TRBV5-8 and TRBJ2-5, with TRBD1 matching over 9 bases. The germline V gene has CDR1 SGHTS and CDR2 YDEGEE. The CDR3 loop spans 12 amino acids. The ends lost 7 bases at V and 5 bases at J; junction bases unmatched: 3. CDR3 bases: TGTGCCAGCGGGACAGGGTGGGAGACCCAGTACTTC. Protein: CASGTGWETQYF.

The chain couples TRBV6-5 to TRBJ1-2; D perhaps matches TRBD1 (6 bases). V lost 7 bases, J lost 8 bases, and 14 bases lay in between. Germline V gene sequence: CDR1 MNHEY, CDR2 SVGAGI. The CDR3 runs 12 residues. The CDR3 DNA is TGTGCCAGCACCAACCCCAGGGGAGGCTACACCTTC. Protein product: CASTNPRGGYTF.

This clone is a singleton in its sample. This chain links TRBV7-9 with TRBJ2-1, with a weak D call TRBD1 (5 bases). Germline CDR1 is SEHNR and CDR2 is FQNEAQ (reference sequence). The CDR3 runs to 14 residues. Trimming shortened V by 4 bases and J by 9 bases, and 16 bases separated the two germline ends. The CDR3 is CASSSQVGPGEQFF. The CDR3 region has the DNA TGTGCCAGCAGCTCACAGGTGGGTCCCGGTGAGCAGTTCTTC.

The chain carries TRBV24-1 and TRBJ2-2; D gene unclear. Per germline, CDR1 KGHDR and CDR2 SFDVKD. This CDR3 has 17 residues. Trimming stripped 4 bases from V and 6 bases from J, with 20 bases between. CDR3 in DNA: TGTGCCACCAGTGACAGCCTATATAGTTCTGGAGCCGGGGAGCTGTTTTTT. This sequence encodes CATSDSLYSSGAGELFF.

This clone was seen only once. J is TRBJ2-6 and V is TRBV2; 11 bases align to TRBD1. This CDR3 has 16 amino acids. The trim removed 7 bases at V and 1 base at J, leaving 3 bases unmatched. Germline V CDR1 and CDR2: SNHLY, FYNNEI. The DNA for the CDR3 is TGTGCCAGCATGGACAGGGGGCGGTCTGGGGCCAACGTCCTGACTTTC. It translates to CASMDRGRSGANVLTF.

The V gene is TRBV7-9, the J gene TRBJ2-3; 8 nucleotides line up with TRBD2. The ends lost 8 bases at V and 6 bases at J; junction bases unmatched: 10. This CDR3 region has 14 residues. From germline, CDR1 is SEHNR and CDR2 FQNEAQ (reference sequence). The CDR3 sequence is CASQMAGGGDTQYF. The CDR3, as DNA: TGTGCCAGCCAAATGGCGGGAGGCGGGGATACGCAGTATTTT. Using reference TRBV7-9 and TRBJ2-3 for the parts outside the CDR3, the full variable domain is DTGVSQNPRHKITKRGQNVTFRCDPISEHNRLYWYRQTLGQGPEFLTYFQNEAQLEKSRLLSDRFSAERPKGSFSTLEIQRTEQGDSAMYLCASQMAGGGDTQYFGPGTRLTVL.

Notes on this clone: Other DNA sequences within the sample encode an identical CDR3. The CDR3 reads CASSDGLPNTGELFF. The CDR3 nucleotides read TGTGCCAGCAGCGACGGACTGCCAAACACCGGGGAGCTGTTTTTT. This rearrangement joins TRBV6-5 to TRBJ2-2; a possible D gene is TRBD2 (5 bases). The germline V gene has CDR1 MNHEY and CDR2 SVGAGI. The CDR3 totals 15 residues. The germline V and J ends were trimmed by 6 bases and 2 bases, with 13 bases remaining between them.

Comments on this clone: Its ends do not fully match the called genes, so a read error is possible. The genes are TRBV5-1 and TRBJ1-2; weak D call: TRBD1 (5 bases). CDR1 and CDR2 from the germline V gene are SGHRS and YFSETQ. This CDR3 spans 14 amino acids. The CDR3 nucleotides read TGTGCCAGCAGGGAGGCGCTGAACAGCTATGGCTACACCTTC. Its translation: CASREALNSYGYTF.

This clone has just one count. CDR3 sequence reads: CASSSNGADWGNTIYF. The CDR3 bases are TGTGCCAGCAGCTCAAATGGGGCCGATTGGGGAAACACCATATATTTT. The chain combines TRBV7-2 with TRBJ1-3; TRBD1 is a possible D gene (5 bases). Trimming took off 4 bases at V and 4 bases at J, with 17 bases between the two ends. This CDR3 has 16 amino acids. The germline V gene has CDR1 SGHTA and CDR2 FQGNSA.

This chain connects TRBV27 to TRBJ2-3, with a weak D call TRBD2 (5 bases). Germline V CDR1 and CDR2: MNHEY, SMNVEV (reference sequence). Trimming cost V 3 bases and J 3 bases, with 10 bases left between them. This CDR3 has 14 amino acids. CDR3: CASSFGPGTDTQYF. The CDR3 DNA reads as TGTGCCAGCAGTTTCGGGCCGGGGACAGATACGCAGTATTTT.

The gene calls are TRBV5-1 and TRBJ2-7; 7 bases map to TRBD1. V shed 3 bases, J shed 3 bases, and the junction held 3 bases outside the gene matches. Germline CDR1 is SGHRS and CDR2 is YFSETQ. CDR3 length equals 13 residues. CDR3 amino acids: CASSSGQNYEQYV. DNA of the CDR3: TGCGCCAGCAGCTCGGGACAGAACTACGAGCAGTACGTC.

The V and J genes are TRBV27 and TRBJ2-1, with TRBD1 identical over 8 bases. CDR1 and CDR2 (germline): MNHEY, SMNVEV (reference sequence). The CDR3 has 17 amino acids. Trimming took 6 bases from V and 2 from J; bases not matched to a gene: 12. CDR3 residues: CASRRPNRGLPYNEQFF. The CDR3, as DNA: TGTGCCAGCAGGCGGCCGAACAGGGGGTTGCCCTACAATGAGCAGTTCTTC.

V usage is TRBV6-2 or TRBV6-3 and J usage is TRBJ2-3; TRBD2 is a possible D gene (6 bases). Germline CDR1 and CDR2: MNHEY and SVGEGT. V lost 2 bases, J lost 5 bases, and 11 bases lay in between. The CDR3 is 14 residues long. CDR3 bases: TGTGCCAGCAGTTACGGCCCCGGGGGAGATACGCAGTATTTT. This encodes CASSYGPGGDTQYF.

CDR3 sequence: CSELAGNEQFF. The CDR3 bases are TGCAGTGAGCTAGCTGGGAATGAGCAGTTCTTC. The chain has TRBV20-1 and TRBJ2-1; a possible D gene is TRBD2 (5 bases). V was shortened by 7 bases and J by 7 bases, with 11 bases between the two germline ends. The CDR3 contains 11 residues. The germline CDR1 and CDR2 sequences are DFQATT and SNEGSKA (reference sequence).

V gene TRBV5-6 combines with J gene TRBJ2-7, with 8 positions matching TRBD2. The CDR3 loop spans 17 amino acids. J was trimmed by 3 bases and V by 0 bases; bases with no gene match: 11. Looked up from germline, CDR1 is SGHDT and CDR2 is YYEEEE. The CDR3 spells CASSLDGGGLANYEQYV. Written as DNA, the CDR3 is TGTGCCAGCAGCTTGGATGGCGGGGGGCTCGCCAACTACGAGCAGTACGTC.

V gene TRBV7-3 combines with J gene TRBJ2-2; 7 positions agree with TRBD1. With V trimmed by 7 bases and J by 7 bases, 15 bases remained unmatched. Germline lookup yields CDR1 SGHTA and CDR2 FQGTGA. The CDR3 spans 16 residues. The CDR3 DNA is TGTGCCAGCACCCCTGGTTTAGGGGGCGGCGACGGGGAGCTGTTTTTT. This encodes CASTPGLGGGDGELFF.

The chain combines TRBV7-9 with TRBJ2-7; a possible D gene is TRBD1 (6 bases). The CDR3 spans 16 residues. CDR1 is SEHNR, CDR2 FQNEAQ, per germline (reference sequence). Deletions cut 1 base from V and 4 bases from J, with 17 bases between. In DNA form, the CDR3 reads TGTGCCAGCAGCTTAGTTTTCGGACAGCCGATTTACGAGCAGTACGTC. Its protein is CASSLVFGQPIYEQYV.

J is TRBJ1-6 and V is TRBV6-6, with D perhaps TRBD1 (6 bases). The CDR3 is made up of 15 amino acids. Between the trimmed V and J ends, which lost 8 bases and 4 bases, there was a span of 15 bases. Germline CDR1 MNHNY, CDR2 SVGAGI (reference sequence). The CDR3 protein is CASSVTGLYNSPLHF. The CDR3, as DNA: TGTGCCAGCTCCGTAACAGGGTTGTATAATTCACCCCTCCACTTT.

This clone was counted at least ten times. This sequence joins TRBV19 and TRBJ2-3, with 11 bases fitting TRBD2. Germline loops: CDR1 LNHDA, CDR2 SQIVND (reference sequence). The length of the CDR3 is 16 residues. V lost 3 bases and J lost 5; bases outside the gene matches: 7. The CDR3, as DNA: TGTGCCAGTAGTATGACTAGCGGGGCCGTAGGAGATACGCAGTATTTT. Translating it yields CASSMTSGAVGDTQYF.

The CDR3 reads CASSSPRGGWAYGYTF. CDR3 nucleotide sequence: TGTGCCAGCAGCTCCCCCCGGGGGGGATGGGCCTATGGCTACACCTTC. The chain carries TRBV7-9 and TRBJ1-2; tentative D call: TRBD1 (5 bases). Trimming took 4 bases from V and 4 from J, leaving 19 bases between them. This CDR3 contains 16 residues. Germline-derived CDR1 and CDR2 are SEHNR and FQNEAQ (reference sequence).